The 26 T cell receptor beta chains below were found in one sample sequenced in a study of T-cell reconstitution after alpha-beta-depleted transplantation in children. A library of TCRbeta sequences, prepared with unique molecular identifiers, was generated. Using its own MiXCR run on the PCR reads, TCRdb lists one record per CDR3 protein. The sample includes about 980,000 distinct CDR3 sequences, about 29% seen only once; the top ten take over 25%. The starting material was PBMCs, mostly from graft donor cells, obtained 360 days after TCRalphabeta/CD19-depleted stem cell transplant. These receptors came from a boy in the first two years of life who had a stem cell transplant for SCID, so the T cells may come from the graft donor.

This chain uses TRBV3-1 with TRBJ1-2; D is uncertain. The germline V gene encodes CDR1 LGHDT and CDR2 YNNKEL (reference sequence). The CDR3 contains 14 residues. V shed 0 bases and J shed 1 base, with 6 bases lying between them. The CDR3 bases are TGTGCCAGCAGCCAAGAGCTCGGTAACTATGGCTACACCTTC. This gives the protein CASSQELGNYGYTF. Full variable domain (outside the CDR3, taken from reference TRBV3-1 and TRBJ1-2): DTAVSQTPKYLVTQMGNDKSIKCEQNLGHDTMYWYKQDSKKFLKIMFSYNNKELIINETVPNRFSPKSPDKAHLNLHINSLELGDSAVYFCASSQELGNYGYTFGSGTRLTVV.

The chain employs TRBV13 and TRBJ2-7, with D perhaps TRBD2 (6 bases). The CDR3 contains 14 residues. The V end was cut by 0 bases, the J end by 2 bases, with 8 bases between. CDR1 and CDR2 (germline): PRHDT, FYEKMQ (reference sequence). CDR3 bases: TGTGCCAGCAGCTTAGGGACTAGAGCCTACGAGCAGTACTTC. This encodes CASSLGTRAYEQYF.

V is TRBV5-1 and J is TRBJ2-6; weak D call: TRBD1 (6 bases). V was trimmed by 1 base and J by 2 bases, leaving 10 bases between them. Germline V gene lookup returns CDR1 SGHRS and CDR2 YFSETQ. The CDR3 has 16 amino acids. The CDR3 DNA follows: TGCGCCAGCAGCTTGTTAGGGGGAACTGGGGCCAACGTCCTGACTTTC. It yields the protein CASSLLGGTGANVLTF.

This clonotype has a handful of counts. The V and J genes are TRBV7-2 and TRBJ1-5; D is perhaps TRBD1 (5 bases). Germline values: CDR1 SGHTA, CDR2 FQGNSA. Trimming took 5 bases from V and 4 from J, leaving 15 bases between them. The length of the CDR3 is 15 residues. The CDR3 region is CASSAPGTQNQPQHF. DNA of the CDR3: TGTGCCAGCAGCGCGCCCGGGACCCAAAATCAGCCCCAGCATTTT.

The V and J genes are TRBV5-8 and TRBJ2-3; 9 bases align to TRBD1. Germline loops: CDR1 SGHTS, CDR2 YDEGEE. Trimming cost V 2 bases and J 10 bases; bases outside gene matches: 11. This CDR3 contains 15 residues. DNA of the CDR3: TGTGCCAGCAGCTTTCTAGCCGGGACAGGGCAGGCGCAGTATTTT. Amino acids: CASSFLAGTGQAQYF.

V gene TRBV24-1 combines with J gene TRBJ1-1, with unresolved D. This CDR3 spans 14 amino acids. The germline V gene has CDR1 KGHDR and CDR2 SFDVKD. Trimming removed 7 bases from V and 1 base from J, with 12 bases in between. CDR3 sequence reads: CATRSRVSNTEAFF. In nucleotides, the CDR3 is TGTGCCACCAGGTCCCGGGTCTCGAACACTGAAGCTTTCTTT.

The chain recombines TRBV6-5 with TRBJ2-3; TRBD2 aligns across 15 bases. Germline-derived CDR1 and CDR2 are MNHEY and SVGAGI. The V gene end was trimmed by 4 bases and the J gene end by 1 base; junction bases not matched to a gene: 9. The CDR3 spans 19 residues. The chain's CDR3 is CASSSTGLAGGLGTDTQYF. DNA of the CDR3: TGTGCCAGCAGTTCTACCGGACTAGCGGGGGGGCTGGGCACAGATACGCAGTATTTT.

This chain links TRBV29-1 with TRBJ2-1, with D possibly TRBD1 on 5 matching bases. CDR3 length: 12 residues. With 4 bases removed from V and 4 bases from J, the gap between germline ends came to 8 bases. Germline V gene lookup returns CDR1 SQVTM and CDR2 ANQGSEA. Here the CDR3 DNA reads TGCAGCGTTGGACAGTTATACAATGAGCAGTTCTTC. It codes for CSVGQLYNEQFF.

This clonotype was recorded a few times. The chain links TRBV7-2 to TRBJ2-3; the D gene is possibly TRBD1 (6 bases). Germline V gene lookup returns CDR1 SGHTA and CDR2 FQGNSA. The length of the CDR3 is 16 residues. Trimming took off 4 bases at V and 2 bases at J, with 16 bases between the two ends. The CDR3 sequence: CASSSHDRYTTDTQYF. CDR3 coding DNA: TGTGCCAGCAGCTCGCACGACAGGTATACCACAGATACGCAGTATTTT.

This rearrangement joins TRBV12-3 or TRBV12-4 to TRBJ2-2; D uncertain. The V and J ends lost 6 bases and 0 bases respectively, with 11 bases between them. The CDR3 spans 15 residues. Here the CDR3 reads CASSPLGSNTGELFF. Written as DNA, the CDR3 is TGTGCCAGCAGCCCGCTCGGATCGAACACCGGGGAGCTGTTTTTT.

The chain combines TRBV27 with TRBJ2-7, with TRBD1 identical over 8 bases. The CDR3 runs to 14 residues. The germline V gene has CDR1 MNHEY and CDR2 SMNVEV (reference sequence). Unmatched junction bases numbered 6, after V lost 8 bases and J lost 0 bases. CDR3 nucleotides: TGTGCCAGCGGACAGGGCCCCAGCTCCTACGAGCAGTACTTC. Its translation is CASGQGPSSYEQYF.

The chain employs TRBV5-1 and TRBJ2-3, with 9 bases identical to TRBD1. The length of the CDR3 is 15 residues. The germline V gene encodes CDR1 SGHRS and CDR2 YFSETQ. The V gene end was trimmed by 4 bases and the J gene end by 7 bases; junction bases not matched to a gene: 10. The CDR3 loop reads CASSPDRGLLNTQYF. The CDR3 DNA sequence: TGCGCCAGCAGCCCGGACAGGGGACTTCTAAATACGCAGTATTTT.

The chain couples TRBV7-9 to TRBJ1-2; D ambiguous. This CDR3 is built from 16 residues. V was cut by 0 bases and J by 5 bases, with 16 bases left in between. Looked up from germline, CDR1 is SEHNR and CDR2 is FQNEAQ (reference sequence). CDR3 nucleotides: TGTGCCAGCAGCTTAGCAGGCAGTGGTGGTTCTTATGGCTACACCTTC. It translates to CASSLAGSGGSYGYTF.

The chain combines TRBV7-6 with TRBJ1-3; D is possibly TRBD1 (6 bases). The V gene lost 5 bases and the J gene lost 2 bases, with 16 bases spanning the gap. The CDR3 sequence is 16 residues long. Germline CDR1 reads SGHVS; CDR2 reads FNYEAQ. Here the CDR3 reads CASSLLGGATGNTIYF. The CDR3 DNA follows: TGTGCCAGCAGCCTCCTAGGGGGGGCGACTGGAAACACCATATATTTT.

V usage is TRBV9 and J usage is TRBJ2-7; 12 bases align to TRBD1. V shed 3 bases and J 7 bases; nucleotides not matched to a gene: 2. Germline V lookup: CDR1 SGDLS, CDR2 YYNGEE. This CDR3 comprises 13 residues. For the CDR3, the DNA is TGTGCCAGCAGCGGGGACAGGGGGCTGGAGCAGTACTTC. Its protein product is CASSGDRGLEQYF.

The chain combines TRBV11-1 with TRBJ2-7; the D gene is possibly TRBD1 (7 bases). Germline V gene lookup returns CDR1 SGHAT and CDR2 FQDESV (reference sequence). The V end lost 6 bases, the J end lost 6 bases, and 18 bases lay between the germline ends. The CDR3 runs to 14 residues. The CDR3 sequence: CASRNDREVAEQYF. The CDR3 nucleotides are TGTGCCAGCAGAAATGACAGGGAGGTAGCCGAGCAGTACTTC.

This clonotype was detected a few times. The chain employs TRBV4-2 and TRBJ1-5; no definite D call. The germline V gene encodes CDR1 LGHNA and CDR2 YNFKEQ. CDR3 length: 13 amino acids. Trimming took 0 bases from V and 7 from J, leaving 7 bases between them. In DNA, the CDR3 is TGTGCCAGCAGCCAAGATCTATGGCAGCCCCAGCATTTT. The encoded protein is CASSQDLWQPQHF.

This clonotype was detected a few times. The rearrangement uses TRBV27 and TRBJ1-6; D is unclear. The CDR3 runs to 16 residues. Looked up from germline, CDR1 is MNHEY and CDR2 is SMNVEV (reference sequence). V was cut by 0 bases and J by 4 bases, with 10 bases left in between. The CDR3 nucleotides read TGTGCCAGCAGTTTATCCCCCGAATTATATAATTCACCCCTCCACTTT. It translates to CASSLSPELYNSPLHF.

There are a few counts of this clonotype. The CDR3 sequence: CASSWARVGVDEQFF. In DNA, the CDR3 is TGTGCCAGCTCTTGGGCCCGGGTGGGGGTGGATGAGCAGTTCTTC. This chain links TRBV12-3 or TRBV12-4 with TRBJ2-1; D is perhaps TRBD1 or TRBD2 (5 bases each). CDR3 size: 15 residues. Between the trimmed V and J ends, which lost 8 bases and 8 bases, there was a span of 22 bases.

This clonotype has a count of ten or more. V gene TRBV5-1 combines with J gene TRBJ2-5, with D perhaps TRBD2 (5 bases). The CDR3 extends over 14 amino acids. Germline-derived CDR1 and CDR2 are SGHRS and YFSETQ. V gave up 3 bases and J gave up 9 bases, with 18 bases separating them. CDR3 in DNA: TGCGCCAGCAGCTCCTCTCGGCGACCCGGGGCCCAGTACTTC. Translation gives CASSSSRRPGAQYF.

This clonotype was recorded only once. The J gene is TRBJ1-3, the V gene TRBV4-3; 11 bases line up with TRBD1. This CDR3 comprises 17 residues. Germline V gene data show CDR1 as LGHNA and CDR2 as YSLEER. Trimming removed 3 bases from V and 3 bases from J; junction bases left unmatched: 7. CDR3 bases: TGCGCCAGCAGCCAGTATACCGGGACAGGGGGTGGAAACACCATATATTTT. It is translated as CASSQYTGTGGGNTIYF.

This CDR3 reads CASSVVPEYTGELFF. Here the CDR3 DNA reads TGTGCCAGCAGCGTAGTCCCGGAATACACCGGGGAGCTGTTTTTT. The chain has TRBV9 and TRBJ2-2, with D unresolved. Trimming took off 0 bases at V and 3 bases at J, with 9 bases between the two ends. Per germline, CDR1 SGDLS and CDR2 YYNGEE. The CDR3 sequence is 15 residues long.

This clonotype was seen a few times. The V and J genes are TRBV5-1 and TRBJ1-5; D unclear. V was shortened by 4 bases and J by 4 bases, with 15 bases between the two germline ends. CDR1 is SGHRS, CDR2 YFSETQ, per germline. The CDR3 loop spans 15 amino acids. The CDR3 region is CASSTDGGHNQPQHF. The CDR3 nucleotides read TGCGCCAGCAGCACGGACGGAGGTCATAATCAGCCCCAGCATTTT.

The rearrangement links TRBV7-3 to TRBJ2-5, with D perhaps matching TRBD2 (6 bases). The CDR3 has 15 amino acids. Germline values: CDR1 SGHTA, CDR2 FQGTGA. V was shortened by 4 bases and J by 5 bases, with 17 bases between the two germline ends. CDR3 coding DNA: TGTGCCAGCAGCTCTCTGGGACTCAAGGAGGAGACCCAGTACTTC. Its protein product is CASSSLGLKEETQYF.

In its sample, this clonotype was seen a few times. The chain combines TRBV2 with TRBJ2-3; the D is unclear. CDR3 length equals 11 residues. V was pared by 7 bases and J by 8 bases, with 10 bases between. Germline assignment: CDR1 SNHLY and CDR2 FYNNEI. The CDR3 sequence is CASKAVGTQYF. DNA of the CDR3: TGTGCCAGCAAGGCGGTGGGTACGCAGTATTTT.

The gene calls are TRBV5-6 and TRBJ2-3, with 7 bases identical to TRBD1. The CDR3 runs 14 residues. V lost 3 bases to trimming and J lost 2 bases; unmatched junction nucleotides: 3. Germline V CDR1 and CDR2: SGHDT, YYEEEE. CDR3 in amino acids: CASSSGQFTDTQYF. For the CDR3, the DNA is TGTGCCAGCAGCTCGGGACAGTTCACAGATACGCAGTATTTT.